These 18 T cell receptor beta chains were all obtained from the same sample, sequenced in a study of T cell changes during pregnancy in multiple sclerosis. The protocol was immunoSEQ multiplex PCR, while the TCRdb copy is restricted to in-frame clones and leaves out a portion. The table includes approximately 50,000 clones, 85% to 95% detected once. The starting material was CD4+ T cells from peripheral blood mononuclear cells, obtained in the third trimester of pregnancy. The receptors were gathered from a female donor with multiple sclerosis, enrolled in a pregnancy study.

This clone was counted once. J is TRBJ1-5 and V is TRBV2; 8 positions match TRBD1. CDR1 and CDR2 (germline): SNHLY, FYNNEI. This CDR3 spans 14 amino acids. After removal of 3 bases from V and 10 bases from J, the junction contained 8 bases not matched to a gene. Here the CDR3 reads CASSEDRVGSPQHF. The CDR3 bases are TGTGCCAGCAGTGAGGACAGGGTGGGATCTCCCCAGCATTTT. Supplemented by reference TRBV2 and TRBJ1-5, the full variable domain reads EPEVTQTPSHQVTQMGQEVILRCVPISNHLYFYWYRQILGQKVEFLVSFYNNEISEKSEIFDDQFSVERPDGSNFTLKIRSTKLEDSAMYFCASSEDRVGSPQHFGDGTRLSIL.

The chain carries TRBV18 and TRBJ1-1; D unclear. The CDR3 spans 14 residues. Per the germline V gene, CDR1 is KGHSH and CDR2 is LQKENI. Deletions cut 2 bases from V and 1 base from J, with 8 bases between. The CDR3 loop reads CASSPIVENTEAFF. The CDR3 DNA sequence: TGTGCCAGCTCACCAATTGTAGAGAACACTGAAGCTTTCTTT.

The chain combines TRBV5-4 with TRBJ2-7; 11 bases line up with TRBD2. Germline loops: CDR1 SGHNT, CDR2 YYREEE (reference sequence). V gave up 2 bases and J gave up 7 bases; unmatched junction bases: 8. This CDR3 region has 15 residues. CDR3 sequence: CASSFPSGRTGEQYF. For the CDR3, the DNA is TGTGCCAGCAGCTTCCCTAGCGGGAGGACGGGAGAGCAGTACTTC.

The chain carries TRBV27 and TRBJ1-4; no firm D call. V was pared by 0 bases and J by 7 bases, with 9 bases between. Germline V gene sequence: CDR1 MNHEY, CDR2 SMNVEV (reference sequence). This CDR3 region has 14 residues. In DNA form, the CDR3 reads TGTGCCAGCAGTTTATCGTCCCGAGGTGAAAAACTGTTTTTT. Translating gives CASSLSSRGEKLFF.

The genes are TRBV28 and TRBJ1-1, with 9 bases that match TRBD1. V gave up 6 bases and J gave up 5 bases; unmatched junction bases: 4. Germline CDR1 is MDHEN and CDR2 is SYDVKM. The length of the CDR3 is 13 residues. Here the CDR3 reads CASRGTGRTEAFF. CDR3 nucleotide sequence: TGTGCCAGCAGAGGGACAGGGAGGACTGAAGCTTTCTTT.

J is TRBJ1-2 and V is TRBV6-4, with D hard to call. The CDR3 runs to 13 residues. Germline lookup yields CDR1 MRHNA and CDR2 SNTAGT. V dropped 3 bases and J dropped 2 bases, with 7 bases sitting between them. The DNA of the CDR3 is TGTGCCAGCAGTGAAGGACTAAACTATGGCTACACCTTC. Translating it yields CASSEGLNYGYTF.

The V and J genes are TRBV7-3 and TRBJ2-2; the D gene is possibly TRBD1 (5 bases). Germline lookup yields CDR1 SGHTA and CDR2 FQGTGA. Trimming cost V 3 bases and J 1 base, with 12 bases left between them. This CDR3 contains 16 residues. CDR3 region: CASSFAGIQNTGELFF. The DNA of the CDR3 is TGTGCCAGCAGCTTCGCAGGGATACAGAACACCGGGGAGCTGTTTTTT.

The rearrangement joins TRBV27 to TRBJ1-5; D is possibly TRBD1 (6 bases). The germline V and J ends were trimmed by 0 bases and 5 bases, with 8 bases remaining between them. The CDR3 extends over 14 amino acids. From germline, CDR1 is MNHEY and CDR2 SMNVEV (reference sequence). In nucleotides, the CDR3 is TGTGCCAGCAGTTTATCGGGGGCACATCAGCCCCAGCATTTT. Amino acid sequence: CASSLSGAHQPQHF.

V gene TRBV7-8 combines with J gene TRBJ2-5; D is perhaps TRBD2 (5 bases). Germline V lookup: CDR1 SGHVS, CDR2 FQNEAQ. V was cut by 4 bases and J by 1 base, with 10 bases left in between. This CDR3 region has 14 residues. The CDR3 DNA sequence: TGTGCCAGCAGCTCGTCGGGGTTCCAAGAGACCCAGTACTTC. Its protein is CASSSSGFQETQYF. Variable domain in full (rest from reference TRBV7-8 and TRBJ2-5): GAGVSQSPRYKVAKRGQDVALRCDPISGHVSLFWYQQALGQGPEFLTYFQNEAQLDKSGLPSDRFFAERPEGSVSTLKIQRTQQEDSAVYLCASSSSGFQETQYFGPGTRLLVL.

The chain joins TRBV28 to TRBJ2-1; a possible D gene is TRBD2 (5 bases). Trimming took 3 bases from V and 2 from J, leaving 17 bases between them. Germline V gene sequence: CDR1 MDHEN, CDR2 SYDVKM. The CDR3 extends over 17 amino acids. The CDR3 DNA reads TGTGCCAGCAGTTTGCCCCGGACTGCCCGAGCCTACAATGAGCAGTTCTTC. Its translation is CASSLPRTARAYNEQFF.

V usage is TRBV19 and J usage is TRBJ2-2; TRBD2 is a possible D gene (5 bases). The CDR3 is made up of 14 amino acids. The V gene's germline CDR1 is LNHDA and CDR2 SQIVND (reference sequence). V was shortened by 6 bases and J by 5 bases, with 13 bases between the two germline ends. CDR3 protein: CASRPLSGTGELFF. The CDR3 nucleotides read TGTGCCAGTAGACCCCTCTCGGGGACCGGGGAGCTGTTTTTT.

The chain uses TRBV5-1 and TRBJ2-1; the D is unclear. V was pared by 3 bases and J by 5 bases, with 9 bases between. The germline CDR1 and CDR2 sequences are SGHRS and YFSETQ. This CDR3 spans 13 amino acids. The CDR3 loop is CASSSNIDNEQFF. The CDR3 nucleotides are TGCGCCAGCAGCTCAAATATAGACAATGAGCAGTTCTTC.

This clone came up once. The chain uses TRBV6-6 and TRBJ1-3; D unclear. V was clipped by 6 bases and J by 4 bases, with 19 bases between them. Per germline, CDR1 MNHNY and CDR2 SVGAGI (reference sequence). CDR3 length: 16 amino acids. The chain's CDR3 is CASRSRGPAMGNTIYF. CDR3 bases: TGTGCCAGCAGGTCTCGGGGTCCAGCTATGGGAAACACCATATATTTT.

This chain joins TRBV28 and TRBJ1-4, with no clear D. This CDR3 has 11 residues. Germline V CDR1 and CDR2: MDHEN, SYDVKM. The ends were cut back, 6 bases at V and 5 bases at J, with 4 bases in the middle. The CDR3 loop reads CASSQNEKLFF. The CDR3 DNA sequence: TGTGCCAGCAGCCAAAATGAAAAACTGTTTTTT.

Written as DNA, the CDR3 is TGTGCCAGCAGCGCGCTAGCCCATTCCTACAATGAGCAGTTCTTC. Its translation is CASSALAHSYNEQFF. V and J are TRBV11-2 and TRBJ2-1, with D perhaps matching TRBD2 (5 bases). Looked up from germline, CDR1 is SGHAT and CDR2 is FQNNGV. The CDR3 is made up of 15 amino acids. V was cut by 5 bases and J by 1 base, with 12 bases left in between.

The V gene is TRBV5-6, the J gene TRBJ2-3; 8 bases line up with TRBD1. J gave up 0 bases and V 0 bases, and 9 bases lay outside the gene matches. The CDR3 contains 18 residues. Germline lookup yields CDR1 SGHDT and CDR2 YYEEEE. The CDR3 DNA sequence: TGTGCCAGCAGCTTGGCGGTTCCCAGGGGGCACAGCACAGATACGCAGTATTTT. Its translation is CASSLAVPRGHSTDTQYF.

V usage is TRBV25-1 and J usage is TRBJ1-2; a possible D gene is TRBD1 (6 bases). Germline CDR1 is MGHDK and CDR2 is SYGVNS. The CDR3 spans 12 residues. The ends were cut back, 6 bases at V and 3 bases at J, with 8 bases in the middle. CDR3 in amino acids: CASRQGYYGYTF. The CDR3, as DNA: TGTGCCAGCAGACAGGGTTACTATGGCTACACCTTC.

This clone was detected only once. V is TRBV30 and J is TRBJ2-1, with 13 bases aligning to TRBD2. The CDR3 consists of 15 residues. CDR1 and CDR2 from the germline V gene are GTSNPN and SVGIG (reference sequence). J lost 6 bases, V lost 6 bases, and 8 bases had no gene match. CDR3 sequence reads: CACQTLAGGPNEQFF. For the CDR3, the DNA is TGTGCCTGCCAAACACTAGCGGGAGGGCCCAATGAGCAGTTCTTC.